The 2 T cell receptor beta chains presented below share a single source sample, sequenced in a study of blood T cell repertoires in COVID-19 (dated by TCRdb to the early 2020s). Libraries were built with the immunoSEQ multiplex PCR assay. In TCRdb, the immuneACCESS table is reduced to in-frame sequences with V and J assigned. These tables do not hold every clone; where another copy was compared, an unresolved V gene accounts for under half, and the others remain unexplained. The sample table holds about 220,000 clones, of which around four fifths were seen once. The ten largest clones represent over 14% of the sample. The sample taken for sequencing was PBMCs or T cells enriched from blood (not recorded which). These receptors all stem from a man aged 35 to 55 who had recovered from COVID-19.

The chain links TRBV19 to TRBJ2-7; 7 bases are shared with TRBD2. Germline V CDR1 and CDR2: LNHDA, SQIVND (reference sequence). The CDR3 covers 15 residues. V lost 5 bases to trimming and J lost 2 bases; unmatched junction nucleotides: 9. The CDR3 DNA is TGTGCCAGTAGTCTCTGGGCTAGCGGAGCCTACGAGCAGTACTTC. Its translation: CASSLWASGAYEQYF.

The V gene is TRBV10-3, the J gene TRBJ1-1; 8 nucleotides match TRBD1. CDR3 length: 15 amino acids. Losses at the gene ends were 4 bases for V and 0 bases for J; bases not matched to a gene: 4. CDR1 is ENHRY, CDR2 SYGVKD, per germline. The CDR3 nucleotides read TGTGCCATCAGTGGGACAGGGTCCATGAACACTGAAGCTTTCTTT. Its protein is CAISGTGSMNTEAFF.